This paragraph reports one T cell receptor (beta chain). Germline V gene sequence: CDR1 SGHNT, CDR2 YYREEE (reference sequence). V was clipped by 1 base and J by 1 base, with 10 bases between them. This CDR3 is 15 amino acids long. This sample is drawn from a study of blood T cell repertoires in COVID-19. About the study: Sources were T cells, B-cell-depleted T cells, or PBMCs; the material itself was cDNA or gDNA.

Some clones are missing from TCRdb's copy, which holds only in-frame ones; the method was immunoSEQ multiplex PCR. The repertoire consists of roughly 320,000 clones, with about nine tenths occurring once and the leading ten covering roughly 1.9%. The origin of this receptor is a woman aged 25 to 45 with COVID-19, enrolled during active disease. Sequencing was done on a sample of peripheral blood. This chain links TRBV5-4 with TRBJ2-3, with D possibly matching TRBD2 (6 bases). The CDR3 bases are TGTGCCAGCAGCTTGCGCGGGGTTCGCACAGATACGCAGTATTTT. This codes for CASSLRGVRTDTQYF.